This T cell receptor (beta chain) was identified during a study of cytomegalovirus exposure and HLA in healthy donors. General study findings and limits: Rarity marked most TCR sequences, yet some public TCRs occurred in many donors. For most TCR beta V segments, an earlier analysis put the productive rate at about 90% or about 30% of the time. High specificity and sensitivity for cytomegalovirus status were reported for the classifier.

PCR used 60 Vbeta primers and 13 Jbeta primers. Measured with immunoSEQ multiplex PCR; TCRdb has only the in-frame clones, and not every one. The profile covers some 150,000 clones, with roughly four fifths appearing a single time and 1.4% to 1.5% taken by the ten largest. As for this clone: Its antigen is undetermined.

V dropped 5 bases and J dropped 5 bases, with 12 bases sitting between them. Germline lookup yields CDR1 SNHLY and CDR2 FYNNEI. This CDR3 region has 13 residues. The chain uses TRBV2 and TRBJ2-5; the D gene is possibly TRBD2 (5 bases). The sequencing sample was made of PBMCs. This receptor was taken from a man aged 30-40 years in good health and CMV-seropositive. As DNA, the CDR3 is TGTGCCAGCAGTATAGGGAGCCGGGAGACCCAGTACTTC. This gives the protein CASSIGSRETQYF.